This TCR beta chain was profiled in a study of liver allograft versus peripheral blood T cells. On the study more broadly: Repertoires from peripheral blood of liver transplant recipients were compared with those inside their transplanted livers. The study, taken as a whole, reports: Peripheral blood T cell receptor repertoires reportedly differed from those found within liver allografts.

This clonotype was observed many times. Its antigen remains unidentified. TCRdb re-called the reads through MiXCR, storing one row per CDR3 protein. The table shows about 16,000 distinct CDR3 sequences, with 22% occurring only once. CDR1 and CDR2 from the germline V gene are SGHNT and YYREEE (reference sequence). Germline trimming cut 3 bases from V and 0 bases from J; bases unmatched to any gene: 7. CDR3 length: 17 residues. The J gene is TRBJ2-5, the V gene TRBV5-4, with 11 positions matching TRBD1. This sequence was found in a human patient who had a liver transplant. Some T cells may originate from the graft donor. CDR3 bases: TGTGCCAGCAGCTCCCCCCCGGGACAGGGGGACCAAGAGACCCAGTACTTC. Its protein product is CASSSPPGQGDQETQYF.